The 10 T cell receptor beta chains listed next were all sequenced from one sample in a study of PD-1 blockade in classical Hodgkin lymphoma. This table comes from immunoSEQ multiplex PCR, and its TCRdb copy is limited to in-frame clones, with some not included. The sample includes fewer than 55,000 clones, about 80% of them seen just once. Sample time point: cycle 4 day 1 (C4D1), after less than 7 weeks of nivolumab. Each of the patients experienced relapse following autologous stem cell transplantation, and their brentuximab vedotin exposure differed. Sample: peripheral blood mononuclear cells (PBMCs), taken before the fourth cycle of nivolumab. Receptors originate from a human donor with classical Hodgkin lymphoma.

The chain has TRBV28 and TRBJ2-7; 9 bases agree with TRBD2. With V trimmed by 3 bases and J by 10 bases, 10 bases remained unmatched. The CDR3 loop spans 14 amino acids. The germline V gene encodes CDR1 MDHEN and CDR2 SYDVKM. CDR3 in DNA: TGTGCCAGCAGTTTCCGCGGGGGGGCGCCCGAACAGTACTTC. Translated: CASSFRGGAPEQYF. The full variable domain, its missing parts supplied by reference TRBV28 and TRBJ2-7, is DVKVTQSSRYLVKRTGEKVFLECVQDMDHENMFWYRQDPGLGLRLIYFSYDVKMKEKGDIPEGYSVSREKKERFSLILESASTNQTSMYLCASSFRGGAPEQYFGPGTRLTVT.

This chain uses TRBV5-6 with TRBJ2-3; D is unclear. CDR1 and CDR2 from the germline V gene are SGHDT and YYEEEE. Trimming pared 1 base from V and 2 bases from J, leaving 5 bases between. The CDR3 sequence is 13 residues long. In DNA, the CDR3 is TGTGCCAGCAGCTTGTCCTACACAGATACGCAGTATTTT. It specifies CASSLSYTDTQYF.

The V and J genes are TRBV27 and TRBJ2-1, with a tentative D call TRBD2 (5 bases). Trimming removed 2 bases at V and 4 bases at J, with 18 bases between. This CDR3 spans 17 amino acids. In germline, CDR1 is MNHEY, CDR2 SMNVEV (reference sequence). The CDR3 protein is CASSLPNTGNPYNEQFF. The DNA for the CDR3 is TGTGCCAGCAGTTTACCTAACACGGGGAACCCTTACAATGAGCAGTTCTTC.

The gene calls are TRBV4-1 and TRBJ2-1; 10 bases align to TRBD2. Germline-derived CDR1 and CDR2 are MGHRA and YSYEKL. V gave up 1 base and J gave up 6 bases; unmatched junction bases: 3. The CDR3 covers 15 residues. This CDR3 is CASSQASGRANEQFF. CDR3 nucleotides: TGCGCCAGCAGCCAAGCGAGCGGGAGGGCCAATGAGCAGTTCTTC.

J is TRBJ2-1 and V is TRBV7-8, with 11 bases aligning to TRBD2. CDR3 length equals 16 residues. The germline CDR1 and CDR2 sequences are SGHVS and FQNEAQ. V lost 5 bases and J lost 6; bases outside the gene matches: 9. The CDR3 bases are TGTGCCAGCAGCACACAGCTAGCGGGGGGCCTCAATGAGCAGTTCTTC. This codes for CASSTQLAGGLNEQFF.

The chain couples TRBV30 to TRBJ1-2; D is undetermined. This CDR3 is built from 12 residues. V was clipped by 5 bases and J by 8 bases, with 15 bases between them. Germline CDR1 is GTSNPN and CDR2 is SVGIG (reference sequence). The CDR3 region has the DNA TGTGCCTGGGGACGTACGGAAAGCGGCTACACCTTC. Its translation: CAWGRTESGYTF.

V usage is TRBV6-5 and J usage is TRBJ2-7; possibly TRBD1 for D (6 bases). CDR3 length equals 15 residues. CDR1 is MNHEY and CDR2 is SVGAGI in the germline V gene. Trimming took 6 bases from V and 2 from J, leaving 17 bases between them. CDR3 coding DNA: TGTGCCAGCAGGCTACAGGGTCTTTCAACCTACGAGCAGTACTTC. Translated: CASRLQGLSTYEQYF.

J is TRBJ2-1 and V is TRBV5-1; maybe TRBD1 (5 bases). V was clipped by 1 base and J by 9 bases, with 17 bases between them. The CDR3 totals 15 residues. Germline loops: CDR1 SGHRS, CDR2 YFSETQ. The CDR3 here is CASSLLAQQVGEQFF. The CDR3 DNA reads TGCGCCAGCAGCTTGTTGGCTCAACAGGTGGGTGAGCAGTTCTTC.

The chain combines TRBV5-1 with TRBJ1-1; perhaps TRBD1 as D (5 bases). V was clipped by 4 bases and J by 1 base, with 11 bases between them. The germline V gene encodes CDR1 SGHRS and CDR2 YFSETQ. This CDR3 has 14 residues. The CDR3 protein is CASSVGPGNTEAFF. In nucleotides, the CDR3 is TGCGCCAGCAGCGTGGGACCCGGGAACACTGAAGCTTTCTTT.

Points on this clone: A read error may account for a junction end that differs from germline. V is TRBV7-3 and J is TRBJ1-1, with unresolved D. Germline lookup yields CDR1 SGHTA and CDR2 FQGTGA. This CDR3 has 13 residues. CDR3 in DNA: TGTGCCAGCAGCCCGACTGGGAACGCTGAAGCTTTCTTT. Its protein product is CASSPTGNAEAFF.